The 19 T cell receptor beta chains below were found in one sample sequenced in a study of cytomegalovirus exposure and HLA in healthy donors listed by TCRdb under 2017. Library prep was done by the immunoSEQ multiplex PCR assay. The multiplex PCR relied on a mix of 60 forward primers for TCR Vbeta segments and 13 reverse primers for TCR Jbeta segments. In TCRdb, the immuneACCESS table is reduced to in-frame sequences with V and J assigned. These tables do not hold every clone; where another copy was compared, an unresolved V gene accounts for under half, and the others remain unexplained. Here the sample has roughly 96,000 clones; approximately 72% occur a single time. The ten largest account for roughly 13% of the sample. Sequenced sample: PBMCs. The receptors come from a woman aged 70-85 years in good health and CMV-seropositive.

The CDR3 DNA follows: TGTGCCAGCAGTGTGAGGCCAGACTACGAGCAGTACTTC. It codes for CASSVRPDYEQYF. The chain couples TRBV2 to TRBJ2-7; D is ambiguous. The V and J ends lost 4 bases and 3 bases respectively, with 10 bases between them. Germline CDR1 is SNHLY and CDR2 is FYNNEI. CDR3 length: 13 amino acids.

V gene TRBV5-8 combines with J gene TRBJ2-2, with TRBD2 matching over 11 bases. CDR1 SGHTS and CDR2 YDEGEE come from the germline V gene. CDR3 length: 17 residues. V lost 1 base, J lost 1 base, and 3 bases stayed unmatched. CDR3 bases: TGTGCCAGCAGCTTGATCGGGACTAGCGGGAACACCGGGGAGCTGTTTTTT. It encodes CASSLIGTSGNTGELFF.

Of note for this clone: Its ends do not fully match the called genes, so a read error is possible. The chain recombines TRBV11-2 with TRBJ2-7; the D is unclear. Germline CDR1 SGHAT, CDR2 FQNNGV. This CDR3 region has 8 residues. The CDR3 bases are TGTGCCAGCAGCCCCAGGAACTTC. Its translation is CASSPRNF.

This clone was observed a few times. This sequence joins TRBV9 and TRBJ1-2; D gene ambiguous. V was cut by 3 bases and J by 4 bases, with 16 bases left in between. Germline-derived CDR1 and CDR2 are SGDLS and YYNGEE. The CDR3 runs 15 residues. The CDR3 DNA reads TGTGCCAGCAGCGCCGCAAGGAGGCAAATCTATGGCTACACCTTC. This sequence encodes CASSAARRQIYGYTF.

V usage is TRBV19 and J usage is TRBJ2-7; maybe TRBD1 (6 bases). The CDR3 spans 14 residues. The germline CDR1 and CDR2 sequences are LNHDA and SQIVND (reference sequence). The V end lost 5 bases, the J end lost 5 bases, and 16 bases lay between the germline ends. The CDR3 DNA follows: TGTGCCAGTAGTGCGGACAGTGGAGGCGACGAGCAGTACTTC. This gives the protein CASSADSGGDEQYF.

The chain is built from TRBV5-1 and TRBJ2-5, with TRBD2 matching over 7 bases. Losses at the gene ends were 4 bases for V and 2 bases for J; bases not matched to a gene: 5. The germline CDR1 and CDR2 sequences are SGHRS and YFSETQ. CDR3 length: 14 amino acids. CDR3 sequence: CASSQTSAQETQYF. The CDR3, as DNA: TGCGCCAGCAGCCAAACTAGCGCTCAAGAGACCCAGTACTTC. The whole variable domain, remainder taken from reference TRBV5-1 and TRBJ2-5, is KAGVTQTPRYLIKTRGQQVTLSCSPISGHRSVSWYQQTPGQGLQFLFEYFSETQRNKGNFPGRFSGRQFSNSRSEMNVSTLELGDSALYLCASSQTSAQETQYFGPGTRLLVL.

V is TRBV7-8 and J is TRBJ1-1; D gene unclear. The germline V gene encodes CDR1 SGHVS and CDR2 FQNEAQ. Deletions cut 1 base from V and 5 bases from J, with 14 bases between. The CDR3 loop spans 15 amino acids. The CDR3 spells CASSLVIEARTEAFF. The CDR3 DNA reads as TGTGCCAGCAGCTTAGTGATCGAGGCCCGAACTGAAGCTTTCTTT.

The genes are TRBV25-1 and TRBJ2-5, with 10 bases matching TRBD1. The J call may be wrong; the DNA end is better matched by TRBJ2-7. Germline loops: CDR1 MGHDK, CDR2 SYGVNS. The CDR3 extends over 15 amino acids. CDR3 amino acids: CASSDPGQGNYEQYF. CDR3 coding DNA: TGTGCCAGCAGTGACCCGGGACAGGGGAACTACGAGCAGTACTTC.

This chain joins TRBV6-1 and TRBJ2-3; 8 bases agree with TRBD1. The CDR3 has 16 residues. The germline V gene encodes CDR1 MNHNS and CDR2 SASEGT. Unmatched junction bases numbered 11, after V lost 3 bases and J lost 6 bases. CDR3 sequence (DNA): TGTGCCAGCAGTGAGATGTTCGGACAGGGTTTGGATACGCAGTATTTT. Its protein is CASSEMFGQGLDTQYF.

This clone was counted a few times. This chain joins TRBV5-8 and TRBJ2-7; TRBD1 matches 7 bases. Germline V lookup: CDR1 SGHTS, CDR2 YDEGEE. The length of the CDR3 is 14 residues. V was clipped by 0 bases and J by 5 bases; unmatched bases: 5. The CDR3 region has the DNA TGTGCCAGCAGCTTGGGACAGGGATACCACGAGCAGTACTTC. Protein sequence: CASSLGQGYHEQYF. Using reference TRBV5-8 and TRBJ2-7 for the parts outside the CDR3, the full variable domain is EAGVTQSPTHLIKTRGQQATLRCSPISGHTSVYWYQQALGLGLQFLLWYDEGEERNRGNFPPRFSGRQFPNYSSELNVNALELEDSALYLCASSLGQGYHEQYFGPGTRLTVT.

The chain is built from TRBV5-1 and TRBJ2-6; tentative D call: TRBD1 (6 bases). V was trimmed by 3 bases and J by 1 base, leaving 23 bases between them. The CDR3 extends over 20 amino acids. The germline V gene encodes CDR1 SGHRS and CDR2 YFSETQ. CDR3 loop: CASSSWTDPPRRSGANVLTF. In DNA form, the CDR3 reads TGCGCCAGCAGCTCCTGGACAGACCCCCCACGGCGATCTGGGGCCAACGTCCTGACTTTC.

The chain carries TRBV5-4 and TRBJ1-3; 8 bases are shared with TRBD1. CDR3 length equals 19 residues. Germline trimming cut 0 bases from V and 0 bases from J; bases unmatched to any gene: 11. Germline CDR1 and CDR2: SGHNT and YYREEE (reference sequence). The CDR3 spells CASSLGGSSGTGSGNTIYF. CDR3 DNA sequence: TGTGCCAGCAGCTTGGGTGGCTCGTCCGGGACAGGCTCTGGAAACACCATATATTTT. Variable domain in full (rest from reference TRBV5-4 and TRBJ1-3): ETGVTQSPTHLIKTRGQQVTLRCSSQSGHNTVSWYQQALGQGPQFIFQYYREEENGRGNFPPRFSGLQFPNYSSELNVNALELDDSALYLCASSLGGSSGTGSGNTIYFGEGSWLTVV.

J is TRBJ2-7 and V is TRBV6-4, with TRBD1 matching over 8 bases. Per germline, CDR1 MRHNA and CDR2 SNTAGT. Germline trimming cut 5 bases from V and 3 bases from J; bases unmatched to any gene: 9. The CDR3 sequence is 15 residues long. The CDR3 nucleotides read TGTGCCAGCAGTCAAACCGGGACAGGAAACTACGAGCAGTACTTC. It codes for CASSQTGTGNYEQYF.

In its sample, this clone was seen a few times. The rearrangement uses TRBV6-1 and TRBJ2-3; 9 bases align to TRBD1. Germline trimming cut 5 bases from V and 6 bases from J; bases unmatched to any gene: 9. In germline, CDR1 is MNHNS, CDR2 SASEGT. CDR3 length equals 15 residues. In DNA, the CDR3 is TGTGCCAGCAGTTCGGGACAGGGATCGATGGATACGCAGTATTTT. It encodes CASSSGQGSMDTQYF.

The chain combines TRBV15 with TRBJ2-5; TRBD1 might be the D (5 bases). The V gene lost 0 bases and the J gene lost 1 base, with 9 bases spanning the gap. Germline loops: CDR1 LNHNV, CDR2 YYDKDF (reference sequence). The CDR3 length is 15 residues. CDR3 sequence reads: CATSRDRQSQETQYF. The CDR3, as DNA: TGTGCCACCAGCAGAGATCGACAGAGCCAAGAGACCCAGTACTTC. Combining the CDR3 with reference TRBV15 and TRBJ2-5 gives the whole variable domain DAMVIQNPRYQVTQFGKPVTLSCSQTLNHNVMYWYQQKSSQAPKLLFHYYDKDFNNEADTPDNFQSRRPNTSFCFLDIRSPGLGDTAMYLCATSRDRQSQETQYFGPGTRLLVL.

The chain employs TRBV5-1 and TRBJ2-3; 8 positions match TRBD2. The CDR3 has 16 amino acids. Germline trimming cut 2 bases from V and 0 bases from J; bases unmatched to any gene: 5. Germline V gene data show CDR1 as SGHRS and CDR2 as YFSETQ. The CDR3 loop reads CASSFGRALSTDTQYF. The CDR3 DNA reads TGCGCCAGCAGCTTCGGGAGGGCTCTTAGCACAGATACGCAGTATTTT.

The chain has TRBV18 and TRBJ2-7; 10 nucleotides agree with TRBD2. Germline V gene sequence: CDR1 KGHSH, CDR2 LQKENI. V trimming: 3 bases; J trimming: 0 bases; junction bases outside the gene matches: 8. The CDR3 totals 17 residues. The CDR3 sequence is CASSPLTSGFSSYEQYF. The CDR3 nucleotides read TGTGCCAGCTCACCGTTGACTAGCGGGTTTAGCTCCTACGAGCAGTACTTC. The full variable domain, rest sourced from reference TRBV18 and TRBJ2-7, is NAGVMQNPRHLVRRRGQEARLRCSPMKGHSHVYWYRQLPEEGLKFMVYLQKENIIDESGMPKERFSAEFPKEGPSILRIQQVVRGDSAAYFCASSPLTSGFSSYEQYFGPGTRLTVT.

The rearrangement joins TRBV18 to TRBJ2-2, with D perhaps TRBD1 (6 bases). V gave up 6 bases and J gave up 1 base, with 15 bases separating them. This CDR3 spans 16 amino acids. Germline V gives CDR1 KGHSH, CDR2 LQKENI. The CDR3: CASSPTAGENTGELFF. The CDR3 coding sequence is TGTGCCAGCTCCCCCACAGCAGGGGAGAACACCGGGGAGCTGTTTTTT.

DNA of the CDR3: TGTGCTAGTGGTTTGGGACTCATTTCCGAGACCCAGTACTTC. Translating it yields CASGLGLISETQYF. The J gene is TRBJ2-5, the V gene TRBV12-5; unclear D gene. The germline V gene encodes CDR1 LGHNT and CDR2 FRNRAP. The CDR3 has 14 amino acids. Trimming stripped 1 base from V and 5 bases from J, with 11 bases between.